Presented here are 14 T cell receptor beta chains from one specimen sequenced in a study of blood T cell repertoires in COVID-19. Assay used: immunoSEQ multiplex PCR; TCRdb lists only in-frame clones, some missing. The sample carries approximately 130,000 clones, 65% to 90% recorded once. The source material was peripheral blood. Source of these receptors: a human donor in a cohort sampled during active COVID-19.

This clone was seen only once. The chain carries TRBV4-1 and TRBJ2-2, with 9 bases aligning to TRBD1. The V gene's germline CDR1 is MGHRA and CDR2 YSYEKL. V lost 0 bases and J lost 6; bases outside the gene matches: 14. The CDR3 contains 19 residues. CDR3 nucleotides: TGCGCCAGCAGCCAAGAGGCGGGACAGGGCCCTTTAGTGGCCGGGGAGCTGTTTTTT. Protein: CASSQEAGQGPLVAGELFF.

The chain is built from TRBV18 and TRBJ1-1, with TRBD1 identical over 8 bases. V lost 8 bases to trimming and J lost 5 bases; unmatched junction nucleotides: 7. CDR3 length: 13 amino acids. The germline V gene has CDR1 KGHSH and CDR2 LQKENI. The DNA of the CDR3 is TGTGCCAGCCGCGGACAGGGTGGAACTGAAGCTTTCTTT. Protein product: CASRGQGGTEAFF.

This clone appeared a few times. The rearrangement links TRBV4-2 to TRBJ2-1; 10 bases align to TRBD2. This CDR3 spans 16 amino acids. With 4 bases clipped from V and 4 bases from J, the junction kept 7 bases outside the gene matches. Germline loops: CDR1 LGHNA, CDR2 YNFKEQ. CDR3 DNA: TGTGCCAGCAGCCGCGGGGGGACTAGCGATTACAATGAGCAGTTCTTC. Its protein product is CASSRGGTSDYNEQFF.

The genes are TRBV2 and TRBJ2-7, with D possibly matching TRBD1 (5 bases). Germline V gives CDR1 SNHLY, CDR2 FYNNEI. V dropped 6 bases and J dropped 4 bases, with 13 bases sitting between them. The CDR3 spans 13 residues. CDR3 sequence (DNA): TGTGCCAGCAGCCCATCAGACAGATACGAGCAGTACTTC. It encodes CASSPSDRYEQYF.

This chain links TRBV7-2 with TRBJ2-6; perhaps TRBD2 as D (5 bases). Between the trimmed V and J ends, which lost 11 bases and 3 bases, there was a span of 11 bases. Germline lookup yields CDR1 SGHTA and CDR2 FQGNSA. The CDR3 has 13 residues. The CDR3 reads CAEDDYGANVLTF. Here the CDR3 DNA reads TGTGCCGAAGATGACTATGGGGCCAACGTCCTGACTTTC.

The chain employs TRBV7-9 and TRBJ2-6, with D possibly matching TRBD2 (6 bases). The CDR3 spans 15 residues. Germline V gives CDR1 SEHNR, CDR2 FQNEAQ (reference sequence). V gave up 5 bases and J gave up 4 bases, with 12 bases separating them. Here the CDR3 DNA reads TGTGCCAGCAGCCTCCTAGCGACAGGGGCCAACGTCCTGACTTTC. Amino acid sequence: CASSLLATGANVLTF.

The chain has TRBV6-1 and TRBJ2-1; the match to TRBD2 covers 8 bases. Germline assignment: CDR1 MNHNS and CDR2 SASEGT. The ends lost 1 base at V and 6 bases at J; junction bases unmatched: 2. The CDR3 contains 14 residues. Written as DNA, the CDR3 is TGTGCCAGCAGTGAAGGGACTAGCCCCAATGAGCAGTTCTTC. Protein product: CASSEGTSPNEQFF.

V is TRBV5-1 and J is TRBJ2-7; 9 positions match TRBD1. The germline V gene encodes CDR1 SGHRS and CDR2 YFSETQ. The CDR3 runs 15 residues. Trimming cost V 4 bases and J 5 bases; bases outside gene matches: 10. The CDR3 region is CASSLQGQGKNEQYF. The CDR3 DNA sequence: TGCGCCAGCAGCCTCCAGGGACAGGGAAAAAACGAGCAGTACTTC. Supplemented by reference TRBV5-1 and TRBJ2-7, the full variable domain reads KAGVTQTPRYLIKTRGQQVTLSCSPISGHRSVSWYQQTPGQGLQFLFEYFSETQRNKGNFPGRFSGRQFSNSRSEMNVSTLELGDSALYLCASSLQGQGKNEQYFGPGTRLTVT.

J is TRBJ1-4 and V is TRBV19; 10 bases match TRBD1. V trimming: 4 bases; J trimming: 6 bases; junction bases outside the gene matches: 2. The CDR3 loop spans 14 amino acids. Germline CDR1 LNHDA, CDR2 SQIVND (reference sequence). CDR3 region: CASSTDRGHEKLFF. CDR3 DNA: TGTGCCAGTAGTACCGACAGGGGGCATGAAAAACTGTTTTTT.

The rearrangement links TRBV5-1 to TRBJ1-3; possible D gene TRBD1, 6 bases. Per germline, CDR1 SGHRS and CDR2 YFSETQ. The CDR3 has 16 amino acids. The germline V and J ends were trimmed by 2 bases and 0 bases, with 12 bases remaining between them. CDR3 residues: CASSLQGPNSGNTIYF. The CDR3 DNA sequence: TGCGCCAGCAGCTTACAGGGACCCAACTCTGGAAACACCATATATTTT. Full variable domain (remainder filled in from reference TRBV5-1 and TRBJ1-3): KAGVTQTPRYLIKTRGQQVTLSCSPISGHRSVSWYQQTPGQGLQFLFEYFSETQRNKGNFPGRFSGRQFSNSRSEMNVSTLELGDSALYLCASSLQGPNSGNTIYFGEGSWLTVV.

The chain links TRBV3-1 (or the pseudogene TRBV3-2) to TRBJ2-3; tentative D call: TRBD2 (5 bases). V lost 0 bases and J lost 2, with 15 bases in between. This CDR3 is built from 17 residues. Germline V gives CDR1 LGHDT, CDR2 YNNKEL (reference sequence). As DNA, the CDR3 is TGTGCCAGCAGCCAAGATCCGAGCGGCTCCTTCACAGATACGCAGTATTTT. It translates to CASSQDPSGSFTDTQYF.

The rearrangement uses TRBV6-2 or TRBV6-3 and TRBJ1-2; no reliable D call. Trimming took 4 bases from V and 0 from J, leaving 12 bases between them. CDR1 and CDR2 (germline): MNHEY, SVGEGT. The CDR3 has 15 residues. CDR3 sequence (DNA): TGTGCCAGCAGTTCCCGGCAGGCCACTAACTATGGCTACACCTTC. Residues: CASSSRQATNYGYTF.

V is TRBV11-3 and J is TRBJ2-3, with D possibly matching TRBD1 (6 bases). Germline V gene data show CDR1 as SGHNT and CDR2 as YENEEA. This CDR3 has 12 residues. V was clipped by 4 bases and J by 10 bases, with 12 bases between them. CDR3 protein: CASSWEQGPQYF. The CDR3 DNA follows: TGTGCCAGCAGCTGGGAACAGGGCCCGCAGTATTTT.

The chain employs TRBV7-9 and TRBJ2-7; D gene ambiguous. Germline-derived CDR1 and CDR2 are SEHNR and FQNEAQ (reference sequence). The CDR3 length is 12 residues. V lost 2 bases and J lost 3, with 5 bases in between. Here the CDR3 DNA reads TGTGCCAGCAGCTTATACAGCTACGAGCAGTACTTC. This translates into CASSLYSYEQYF.